This T cell receptor beta chain comes out of a study of identical twins. One entry per CDR3 protein results from TCRdb running MiXCR on the 5' RACE reads. The repertoire includes approximately 890,000 distinct CDR3 sequences, around an eighth of them detected once, and about 1.6% sits in the top ten. The length of the CDR3 is 15 residues. V lost 0 bases, J lost 2 bases, and 1 base stayed unmatched. CDR1 is MNHEY, CDR2 SVGAGI, per germline. These same records also appear under a second study, on yellow fever vaccine responses in identical twins.

This chain connects TRBV6-5 to TRBJ2-4; 7 bases align to TRBD2. This TCR was recovered from a woman aged 18-35 years in good health. Specimen: PBMCs. CDR3 region: CASSYSGGSKNIQYF. For the CDR3, the DNA is TGTGCCAGCAGTTACTCGGGGGGGTCCAAAAACATTCAGTACTTC.